The 30 T cell receptor beta chains presented below share a single source sample, sequenced in a study of synovial regulatory T cells in juvenile arthritis. Profiled with immunoSEQ multiplex PCR; TCRdb holds only in-frame clones, not every one. The listing records about 6,900 clones. Sequenced input: Treg cells from blood. Subset defined: remaining (HLA-DR-negative) circulating blood Treg cells. These receptors came from a donor between 2 and 29 years old with juvenile idiopathic arthritis.

This chain connects TRBV4-1 to TRBJ2-7; TCRdb returns TRBD1, unconfirmable since there is no DNA. Germline V gene data show CDR1 as MGHRA and CDR2 as YSYEKL. The CDR3 runs 15 residues. The record lacks a DNA sequence. The CDR3: CASSLDDRSTYEQYF.

Here the CDR3 reads CAISPPGRVDGYTF. The chain uses TRBV10-3 and TRBJ1-2. CDR3 length: 14 amino acids. No DNA has been recorded. Germline CDR1 ENHRY, CDR2 SYGVKD.

The rearrangement uses TRBV7-8 and TRBJ2-5; checking the TCRdb D call of TRBD2 is not possible without DNA. Germline assignment: CDR1 SGHVS and CDR2 FQNEAQ. This CDR3 contains 14 residues. DNA was not recorded. This CDR3 reads CASSPPGGRETQYF. Drawing the rest from reference TRBV7-8 and TRBJ2-5, the complete variable domain is GAGVSQSPRYKVAKRGQDVALRCDPISGHVSLFWYQQALGQGPEFLTYFQNEAQLDKSGLPSDRFFAERPEGSVSTLKIQRTQQEDSAVYLCASSPPGGRETQYFGPGTRLLVL.

The CDR3 sequence: CASSIFPPHGYLKETQYF. The V and J genes are TRBV19 and TRBJ2-5. Germline assignment: CDR1 LNHDA and CDR2 SQIVND (reference sequence). The length of the CDR3 is 18 residues. The entry carries no DNA sequence.

This rearrangement joins TRBV18 to TRBJ2-2. The CDR3 is 13 residues long. No DNA is listed. Germline V CDR1 and CDR2: KGHSH, LQKENI. CDR3 in amino acids: CASSLRPPGELFF.

The chain recombines TRBV7-9 with TRBJ2-1; TCRdb outputs TRBD2, but without DNA this stays unchecked. The CDR3 is made up of 18 amino acids. Only the protein is on record. The germline V gene encodes CDR1 SEHNR and CDR2 FQNEAQ (reference sequence). The CDR3 region is CASSLRLAGGLSYNEQFF.

The chain carries TRBV4-3 and TRBJ2-4; the TCRdb D gene call, TRBD2, has no DNA to confirm it. CDR3 length: 18 amino acids. This entry has no DNA. CDR1 is LGHNA, CDR2 YSLEER, per germline. CDR3 residues: CASSQDTQGGGRINIQYF.

The rearrangement joins TRBV25-1 to TRBJ1-2. The germline CDR1 and CDR2 sequences are MGHDK and SYGVNS. This CDR3 has 16 residues. A DNA sequence was not provided. The CDR3 spells CASSDRGGRIGYGYTF.

The genes are TRBV7-2 and TRBJ2-1; TCRdb designates TRBD1, a call that cannot be tested without DNA. Germline V gene sequence: CDR1 SGHTA, CDR2 FQGNSA. This CDR3 region has 17 residues. The entry carries no DNA sequence. CDR3 amino acids: CASSRRWAPGTYNEQFF.

The V call is TRBV11-2, the J call TRBJ1-6. Germline V CDR1 and CDR2: SGHAT, FQNNGV. The CDR3 sequence is 16 residues long. DNA for this receptor is not on file. Here the CDR3 reads CASSLVSGPTLAPLHF.

The chain uses TRBV10-2 and TRBJ1-4. This CDR3 spans 15 amino acids. The DNA is unrecorded. Germline assignment: CDR1 WSHSY and CDR2 SAAADI. CDR3 in amino acids: CASSSYIPTNEKLFF.

This clone is deemed medium-sized by its frequency. The chain joins TRBV19 to TRBJ1-2; absent DNA, TCRdb's TRBD1 call cannot be checked. Germline V gene lookup returns CDR1 LNHDA and CDR2 SQIVND (reference sequence). This CDR3 contains 14 residues. The DNA is unrecorded. The CDR3 sequence: CASSITGQNYGYTF.

This chain joins TRBV6-5 and TRBJ1-1; lacking DNA, the TRBD1 call made by TCRdb goes unchecked. Per the germline V gene, CDR1 is MNHEY and CDR2 is SVGAGI. The CDR3 runs to 15 residues. The DNA is not on file. The CDR3 sequence: CASSYSTGVNTEAFF.

The V call is TRBV21-1, the J call TRBJ1-1. TRBV21-1 is termed a pseudogene. This CDR3 contains 15 residues. There is no recorded DNA. This CDR3 is CASSKARIRNTEAFF.

This CDR3 reads CASSHAGSSYEQYF. The genes are TRBV4-2 and TRBJ2-7; the TCRdb D gene call, TRBD2, has no DNA to confirm it. Germline V lookup: CDR1 LGHNA, CDR2 YNFKEQ. The CDR3 totals 14 residues. Only the protein is available.

This clone is medium-sized by frequency. The chain recombines TRBV2 with TRBJ2-5; checking the TCRdb D call of TRBD2 is not possible without DNA. The germline V gene encodes CDR1 SNHLY and CDR2 FYNNEI. CDR3 length equals 15 residues. No DNA appears here. CDR3 region: CASSEDGGSPGAQYF.

CDR3 loop: CASSLTGGQPQHF. The genes are TRBV7-9 and TRBJ1-5; the D call of TRBD1 rests on TCRdb alone, since no DNA is present to check it. The CDR3 is 13 amino acids. Only the protein is on record. The germline gives CDR1 SEHNR, CDR2 FQNEAQ (reference sequence).

In terms of frequency, this clone is medium-sized. J is TRBJ1-4 and V is TRBV2; TCRdb calls TRBD1, which cannot be checked without DNA. This CDR3 is built from 14 residues. No DNA accompanies this entry. Germline V lookup: CDR1 SNHLY, CDR2 FYNNEI. CDR3 in amino acids: CASVRTDLNEKLFF.

V gene TRBV19 combines with J gene TRBJ2-1; absent DNA, TCRdb's TRBD2 call cannot be checked. CDR3 length: 14 amino acids. No DNA sequence was recorded. CDR1 and CDR2 (germline): LNHDA, SQIVND (reference sequence). The CDR3: CASSGGANYNEQFF.

The chain employs TRBV5-6 and TRBJ2-1; as DNA is missing, the TRBD2 call by TCRdb cannot be tested. Germline CDR1 is SGHDT and CDR2 is YYEEEE. This CDR3 is built from 13 residues. DNA is not recorded here. CDR3 sequence reads: CASSLLNGNEQFF.

The chain combines TRBV28 with TRBJ1-2. This CDR3 region has 15 residues. DNA is not recorded here. Per germline, CDR1 MDHEN and CDR2 SYDVKM. The CDR3 protein is CASFPAVQRGNGYTF.

The chain couples TRBV28 to TRBJ2-7; no DNA is available, so the TRBD2 call from TCRdb remains unchecked. The CDR3 runs 15 residues. This entry has no DNA. The germline V gene has CDR1 MDHEN and CDR2 SYDVKM. CDR3 amino acids: CASSSIGLAGAEQYF.

V and J are TRBV5-4 and TRBJ1-2. The CDR3 loop spans 15 amino acids. The DNA is unrecorded. Germline V gives CDR1 SGHNT, CDR2 YYREEE (reference sequence). The CDR3: CASSVPPPGGYGYTF.

The CDR3 is CASSPGTAGPIRYGYTF. The chain has TRBV18 and TRBJ1-2. CDR1 KGHSH and CDR2 LQKENI come from the germline V gene. The length of the CDR3 is 17 residues. The DNA is unrecorded.

The J gene is TRBJ2-2, the V gene TRBV28. Germline loops: CDR1 MDHEN, CDR2 SYDVKM. CDR3 size: 12 residues. No DNA sequence is on record. The CDR3 spells CASRPGGGELFF.

This rearrangement joins TRBV27 to TRBJ2-7; TCRdb returns TRBD2, unconfirmable since there is no DNA. From germline, CDR1 is MNHEY and CDR2 SMNVEV (reference sequence). CDR3 size: 17 residues. The DNA sequence is not available. The CDR3 loop reads CASSPKPPVPTVYEQYF.

V and J are TRBV6-5 and TRBJ2-7. Germline lookup yields CDR1 MNHEY and CDR2 SVGAGI. The CDR3 is made up of 14 amino acids. Nucleotide data are not available. The CDR3: CASSWDPGSYEQYF.

The chain is built from TRBV19 and TRBJ1-2; there is no DNA to check the TCRdb D call of TRBD1. This CDR3 spans 15 amino acids. No DNA sequence was recorded. CDR1 LNHDA and CDR2 SQIVND come from the germline V gene (reference sequence). The CDR3 protein is CASRPPGQGYYGYTF.

The chain uses TRBV6-1 and TRBJ1-2. Per the germline V gene, CDR1 is MNHNS and CDR2 is SASEGT. This CDR3 has 13 residues. No DNA sequence is on record. CDR3 region: CASSERGVYGYTF.

The chain combines TRBV5-1 with TRBJ2-7. The germline gives CDR1 SGHRS, CDR2 YFSETQ. This CDR3 region has 16 residues. DNA was not recorded. The CDR3 sequence: CASSLLSLGNDHEQYF.